This T cell receptor (beta chain) was found in a study of T cell changes during pregnancy in multiple sclerosis (dated by TCRdb to between 2018 and 2021). Study-wide context: In women with multiple sclerosis, the researchers looked at how the T cell repertoire shifted as pregnancy progressed.

Details on this clone: What antigen it recognizes has not been identified. The input lacks base qualities; no much larger clone sits a single base away.

Receptor amplification or capture employed the immunoSEQ multiplex PCR assay. TCRdb mirrors the immuneACCESS table, restricted to in-frame sequences. Some clones are absent from its copies; in checked studies, under half trace to an unresolved V gene, and the reason for the others is unknown. In all, the sample holds some 41,000 clones, and about 94% of those were seen once. Roughly 8.1% of the sample rests with the top ten. The specimen comprised CD8+ T cells from peripheral blood mononuclear cells, sampled in the third trimester of pregnancy. The receptor comes from a female donor with multiple sclerosis, enrolled in a pregnancy study.

The base sequence is TGTGCCAGTAGTATCGGGAATCAGCCCCAGCATTTT. The encoded protein is CASSIGNQPQHF. This chain joins TRBV19 to TRBJ1-5, with an unclear D gene assignment. The CDR3 numbers 12 residues from cysteine through phenylalanine. Of all the DNA, just the CDR3 is kept, 36 bases in frame from base 1. V is shortened by 3 bases, J by 4 bases, and the region joining them spans 4 bases. In the germline V gene (reference sequence), CDR1 corresponds to LNHDA and CDR2 to SQIVND.